This record concerns one TCR beta chain sequence. These data originate in a study of cytotoxic CD8 clonotypes in ibrutinib-treated CLL. Germline-derived CDR1 and CDR2 are MDHEN and SYDVKM. Trimming pared 2 bases from V and 8 bases from J, leaving 10 bases between. The CDR3 loop spans 13 amino acids. TCRdb's table, derived via immunoSEQ multiplex PCR, lists solely in-frame clones and lacks some. The sample holds just over 200,000 clones; 75% to 85% are singletons and the top ten take approximately 10%. This receptor was identified in a human donor with chronic lymphocytic leukemia. The V call is TRBV28, the J call TRBJ2-1, with D hard to call. The sample was PBMCs, taken after 12 months of ibrutinib treatment. DNA of the CDR3: TGTGCCAGCAGTTTACGCGACGGCGATGAGCAGTTCTTC. This translates into CASSLRDGDEQFF.